This T cell receptor beta chain is drawn from a study of cytomegalovirus exposure and HLA in healthy donors. Study-wide results and limits: For cytomegalovirus status, the classifier reportedly gave diagnoses with high specificity and sensitivity. Later, an analysis showed that TCR beta chains associated with HLA were more clonally expanded than others that were equally common. The study listed approximately 160 cytomegalovirus-associated TCR beta chains.

The PCR employed 60 Vbeta primers together with 13 Jbeta primers. Method: immunoSEQ multiplex PCR; TCRdb's copy keeps in-frame clones and lacks some. The profile shows about 160,000 clones, 60% to 80% of them singletons. Germline V CDR1 and CDR2: SGHVS, FQNEAQ. Between the trimmed V and J ends, which lost 1 base and 3 bases, there was a span of 13 bases. The CDR3 totals 16 residues. With respect to this clone: Its target is unknown.

The chain recombines TRBV7-8 with TRBJ2-4; D perhaps matches TRBD2 (6 bases). The receptor comes from a woman in her forties or fifties in good health and CMV-seropositive. The specimen sequenced was PBMCs. In nucleotides, the CDR3 is TGTGCCAGCAGCTTAGTCGGAGGAGGGCTCAAAAACATTCAGTACTTC. It is translated as CASSLVGGGLKNIQYF.